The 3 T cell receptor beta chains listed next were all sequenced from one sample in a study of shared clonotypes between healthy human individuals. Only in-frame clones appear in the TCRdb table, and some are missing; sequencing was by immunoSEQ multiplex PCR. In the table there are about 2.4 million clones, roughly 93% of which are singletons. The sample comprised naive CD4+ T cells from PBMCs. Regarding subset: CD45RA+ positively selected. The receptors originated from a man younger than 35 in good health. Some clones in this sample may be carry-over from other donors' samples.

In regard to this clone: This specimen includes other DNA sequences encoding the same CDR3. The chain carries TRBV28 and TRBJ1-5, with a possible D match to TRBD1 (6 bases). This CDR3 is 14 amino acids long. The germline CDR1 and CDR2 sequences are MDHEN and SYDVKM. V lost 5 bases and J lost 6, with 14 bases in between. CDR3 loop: CASSLLGGGQPQHF. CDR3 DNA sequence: TGTGCCAGCAGTCTCTTGGGGGGCGGTCAGCCCCAGCATTTT.

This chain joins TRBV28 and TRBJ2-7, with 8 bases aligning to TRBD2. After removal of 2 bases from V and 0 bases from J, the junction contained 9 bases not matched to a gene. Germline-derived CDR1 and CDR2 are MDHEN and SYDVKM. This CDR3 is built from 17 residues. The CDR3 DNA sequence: TGTGCCAGCAGTTTACGGACTAGCCCACTACCCTCCTACGAGCAGTACTTC. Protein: CASSLRTSPLPSYEQYF. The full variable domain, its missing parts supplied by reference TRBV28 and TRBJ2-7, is DVKVTQSSRYLVKRTGEKVFLECVQDMDHENMFWYRQDPGLGLRLIYFSYDVKMKEKGDIPEGYSVSREKKERFSLILESASTNQTSMYLCASSLRTSPLPSYEQYFGPGTRLTVT.

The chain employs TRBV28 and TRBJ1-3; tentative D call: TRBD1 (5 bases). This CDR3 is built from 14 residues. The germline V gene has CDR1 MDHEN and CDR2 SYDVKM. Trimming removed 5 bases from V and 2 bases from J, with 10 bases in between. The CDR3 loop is CASSGFRAGNTIYF. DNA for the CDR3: TGTGCCAGCAGTGGTTTCAGGGCTGGAAACACCATATATTTT.